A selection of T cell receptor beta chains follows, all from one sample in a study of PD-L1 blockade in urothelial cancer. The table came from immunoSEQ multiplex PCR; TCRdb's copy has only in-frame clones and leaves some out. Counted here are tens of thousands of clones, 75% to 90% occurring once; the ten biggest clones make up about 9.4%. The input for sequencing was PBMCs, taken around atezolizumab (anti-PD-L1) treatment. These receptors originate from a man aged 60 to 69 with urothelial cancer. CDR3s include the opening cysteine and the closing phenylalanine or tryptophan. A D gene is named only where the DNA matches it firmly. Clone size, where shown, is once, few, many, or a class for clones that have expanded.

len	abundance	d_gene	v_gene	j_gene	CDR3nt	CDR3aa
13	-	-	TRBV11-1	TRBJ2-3	TGTGCCAGCAGCTTCGGGGGCACAGATACGCAGTATTTT	CASSFGGTDTQYF
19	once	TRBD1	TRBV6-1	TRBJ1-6	TGTGCCAGCAGTGATCGGGGACAGGGGAGAAGCTCCTATAATTCACCCCTCCACTTT	CASSDRGQGRSSYNSPLHF
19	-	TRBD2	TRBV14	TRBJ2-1	TGTGCCAGCAGCCCCACTGCTAGCGGGGGACCCGTCCGGTTGGCTGAGCAGTTCTTC	CASSPTASGGPVRLAEQFF
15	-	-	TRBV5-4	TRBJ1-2	TGTGCCAGCAGCTTGGTTAGGGGAGGGGGGTATGGCTACACCTTC	CASSLVRGGGYGYTF
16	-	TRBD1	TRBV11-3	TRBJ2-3	TGTGCCAGCAGCCAAGGACAGGGGGCGAGCACAGATACGCAGTATTTT	CASSQGQGASTDTQYF
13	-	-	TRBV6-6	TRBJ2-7	TGTGCCAGCACCAGGACGGGATCCTACGAGCAGTACTTC	CASTRTGSYEQYF
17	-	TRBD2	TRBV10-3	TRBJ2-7	TGTGCCATCAGTGCCGGGACTAGCGGGGGAGTCTCCTACGAGCAGTACTTC	CAISAGTSGGVSYEQYF
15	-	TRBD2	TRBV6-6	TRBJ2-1	TGTGCCAGCATCATAGCGGGGAGCTCCTACAATGAGCAGTTCTTC	CASIIAGSSYNEQFF
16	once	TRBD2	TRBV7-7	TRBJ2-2	TGTGCTAGCAGCCCTATAGCGGGGGGCAGCACCGGGGAGCTGTTTTTT	CASSPIAGGSTGELFF
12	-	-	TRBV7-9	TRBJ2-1	TGTGCCAGCAGCCCGTTAAACAATGAGCAGTTCTTC	CASSPLNNEQFF
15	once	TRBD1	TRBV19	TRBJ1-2	TGTGCCAGTAGCCTTCTAATGACAGGGCACTATGGCTACACCTTC	CASSLLMTGHYGYTF
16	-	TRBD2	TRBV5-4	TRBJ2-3	TGTGCCAGCAGCCAAGAGACTAGCGGGGTGACAGATACGCAGTATTTT	CASSQETSGVTDTQYF
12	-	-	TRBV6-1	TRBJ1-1	TGTGCCAGCAGTTGGACTAACACTGAAGCTTTCTTT	CASSWTNTEAFF
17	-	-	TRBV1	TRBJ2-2	TGCACCAGCAGCCAAGTTTTGCGGGGAGAGAACACCGGGGAGCTGTTTTTT	CTSSQVLRGENTGELFF
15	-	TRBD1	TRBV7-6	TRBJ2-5	TGTGCCAGCAGCACGACAGGGGCTGACCAAGAGACCCAGTACTTC	CASSTTGADQETQYF
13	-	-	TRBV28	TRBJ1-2	TGTGCCAGCAGTCCTGCCGGGACACAACACTACACCTTC	CASSPAGTQHYTF
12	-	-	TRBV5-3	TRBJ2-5	TGTGCCAGAAGCAAGACTCCAGAGACCCAGTACTTC	CARSKTPETQYF
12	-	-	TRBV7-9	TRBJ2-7	TGTGCCAGCAGCTTGGTCCTATACGAGCAGTACTTC	CASSLVLYEQYF
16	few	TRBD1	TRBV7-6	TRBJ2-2	TGTGCCAGCAGCTTGGACAGGGGGCAGGGCACCGGGGAGCTGTTTTTT	CASSLDRGQGTGELFF
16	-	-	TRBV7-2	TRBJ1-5	TGTGCCAGCAGCTTAGTCGGGGGTTTAAGCAATCAGCCCCAGCATTTT	CASSLVGGLSNQPQHF
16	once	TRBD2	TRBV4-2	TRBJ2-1	TGTGCCAGCAGCCAAGATAGACGGGGGGTGGGGGATGAGCAGTTCTTC	CASSQDRRGVGDEQFF
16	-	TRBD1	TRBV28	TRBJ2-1	TGTGCCACTACTAAACAGGGACAGGGATCCTACAATGAGCAGTTCTTC	CATTKQGQGSYNEQFF
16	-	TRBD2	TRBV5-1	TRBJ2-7	TGCGCCAGCAGCTTGGGTAGCGGGGGGAGCTCCTACGAGCAGTACTTC	CASSLGSGGSSYEQYF
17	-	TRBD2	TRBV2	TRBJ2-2	TGTGCCAGCAGTGAATTGCTAGCGGGGGTGAACACCGGGGAGCTGTTTTTT	CASSELLAGVNTGELFF
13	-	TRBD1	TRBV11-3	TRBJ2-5	TGTGCCAGCAGCTCGGGGCCTCCAGGGGGCCAGTACTTC	CASSSGPPGGQYF
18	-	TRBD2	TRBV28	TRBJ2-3	TGTGCCAGCAGTTTAATCAGTTCTGGGAGGGATTTGGCAGATACGCAGTATTTT	CASSLISSGRDLADTQYF
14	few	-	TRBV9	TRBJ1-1	TGTGCCAGCAGCGGCGACATTGTAAACACTGAAGCTTTCTTT	CASSGDIVNTEAFF
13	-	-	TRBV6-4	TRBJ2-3	TGTGCCAGCAGTGACTCAGGGGTAGATACGCAGTATTTT	CASSDSGVDTQYF
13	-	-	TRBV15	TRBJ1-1	TGTGCCACCAGCAGAGACCTTAACACTGAAGCTTTCTTT	CATSRDLNTEAFF
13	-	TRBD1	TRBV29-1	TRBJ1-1	TGCAGCGTTGCCGGGACAGCCACCTTTGAAGCTTTCTTT	CSVAGTATFEAFF
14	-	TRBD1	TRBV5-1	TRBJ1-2	TGCGCCAGCAGCCCTCCGGGACAGGGGTATGGCTACACCTTC	CASSPPGQGYGYTF
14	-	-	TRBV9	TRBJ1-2	TGTGCCAGCAGCGTAGGAGTAGGGAGCTATGGCTACACCTTC	CASSVGVGSYGYTF
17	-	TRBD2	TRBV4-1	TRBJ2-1	TGCGCCAGCAGCCAAGAAGGGGCGGGGGGGCCGAGCAATGAGCAGTTCTTC	CASSQEGAGGPSNEQFF
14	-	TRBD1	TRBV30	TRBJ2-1	TGTGCCTGGAGTAAGGGGACAGCCTACAATGAGCAGTTCTTC	CAWSKGTAYNEQFF
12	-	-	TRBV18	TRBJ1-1	TGTGCCAGCTCACCACTATCCACTGAAGCTTTCTTT	CASSPLSTEAFF
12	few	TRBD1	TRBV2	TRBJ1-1	TGTGCCAGCAGGAGGGGACAGGGAGAAGCTTTCTTT	CASRRGQGEAFF
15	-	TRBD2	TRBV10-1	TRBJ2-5	TGCGCCAGCAGGGGACTAGCGGGGGTTCGGGAGACCCAGTACTTC	CASRGLAGVRETQYF
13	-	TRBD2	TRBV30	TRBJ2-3	TGTGCCTGGAGTAGCGGGGGCCCAGATACGCAGTATTTT	CAWSSGGPDTQYF
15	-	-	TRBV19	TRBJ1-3	TGTGCCAGTAGTACACAGGACAGCACTGGAAACACCATATATTTT	CASSTQDSTGNTIYF
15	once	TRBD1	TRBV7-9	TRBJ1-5	TGTGCCAGCAGCTTGGGCGCAGGGGGCGGTCAGCCCCAGCATTTT	CASSLGAGGGQPQHF
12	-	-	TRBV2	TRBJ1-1	TGTGCCAGCAAGTGGAGAAACACTGAAGCTTTCTTT	CASKWRNTEAFF
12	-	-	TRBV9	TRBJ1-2	TGTGCCAGCAGCGTAGGGACTGGTGGCTACACCTTC	CASSVGTGGYTF
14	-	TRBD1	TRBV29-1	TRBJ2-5	TGCAGCGTTGGTTTGGTGGCAGGGGGAGAGACCCAGTACTTC	CSVGLVAGGETQYF
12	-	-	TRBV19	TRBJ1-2	TGTGCCAGTAGGGACGGACTCTATGGCTACACCTTC	CASRDGLYGYTF
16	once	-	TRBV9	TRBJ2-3	TGTGCCAGCAGCCCCCTCGATCTTTTGGCCACAGATACGCAGTATTTT	CASSPLDLLATDTQYF
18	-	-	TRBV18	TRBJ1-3	TGTGCCAGCTCACCATCAGCTAGTGCCCCAAGCTCTGGAAACACCATATATTTT	CASSPSASAPSSGNTIYF
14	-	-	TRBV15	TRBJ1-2	TGTGCCACCAGCAGCCCAACACCACCGTATGGCTACACCTTC	CATSSPTPPYGYTF
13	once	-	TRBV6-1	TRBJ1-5	TGTGCCAGCAGTGATAACACGTATCAGCCCCAGCATTTT	CASSDNTYQPQHF
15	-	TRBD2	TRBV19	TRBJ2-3	TGTGCCAGTAGTAAGTGGCGGGGGAGCACAGATACGCAGTATTTT	CASSKWRGSTDTQYF
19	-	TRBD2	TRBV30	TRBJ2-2	TGTGCCTGGAGGCTGGGGACTAGCGGGGGGCCTGCGAACACCGGGGAGCTGTTTTTT	CAWRLGTSGGPANTGELFF
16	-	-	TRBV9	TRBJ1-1	TGTGCCAGCAGCGTAGGGGTCACAGCGGTGAACACTGAAGCTTTCTTT	CASSVGVTAVNTEAFF